This passage covers 21 T cell receptor beta chains from one sample sequenced in a study of beta chain features in type 1 diabetes. The study reverse transcribed the entire isolated RNA, so it sequenced expressed TCRB transcripts. Clones were read by immunoSEQ multiplex PCR, and TCRdb kept only the in-frame ones, dropping some. The table includes about 320,000 clones, less than 15% detected once. Sample: central memory CD4+ T cells from blood. Receptor source: a man younger than 40 in good health.

This clone was seen a handful of times. The rearrangement joins TRBV4-1 to TRBJ2-1, with 7 positions matching TRBD2. CDR1 and CDR2 (germline): MGHRA, YSYEKL. V lost 2 bases and J lost 2; bases outside the gene matches: 3. The CDR3 contains 15 residues. CDR3 in DNA: TGCGCCAGCAGCCAAAGCGGGAACACCTACAATGAGCAGTTCTTC. Amino acid sequence: CASSQSGNTYNEQFF.

This clone was observed a few times. V gene TRBV7-2 combines with J gene TRBJ2-7; D is perhaps TRBD1 (6 bases). With 6 bases removed from V and 5 bases from J, the gap between germline ends came to 20 bases. The V gene's germline CDR1 is SGHTA and CDR2 FQGNSA. The CDR3 runs to 15 residues. The CDR3 is CASRGAWGRVDEQYF. The CDR3 coding sequence is TGTGCCAGCAGGGGGGCCTGGGGCAGGGTCGACGAGCAGTACTTC.

This rearrangement joins TRBV7-7 to TRBJ1-1; D is unresolved. Germline V gene sequence: CDR1 SSHAT, CDR2 FNYEAQ (reference sequence). Trimming took off 5 bases at V and 2 bases at J, with 12 bases between the two ends. The CDR3 spans 14 residues. The DNA of the CDR3 is TGTGCCAGCAGCCGTTCATTCACTAACACTGAAGCTTTCTTT. It codes for CASSRSFTNTEAFF.

Points on this clone: Other nucleotide sequences from this sample produce the same CDR3. The genes are TRBV7-2 and TRBJ1-6; 8 positions agree with TRBD1. The V segment lost 2 bases and the J segment 6 bases; nucleotides outside the gene matches: 0. The CDR3 extends over 14 amino acids. Germline CDR1 is SGHTA and CDR2 is FQGNSA. CDR3 bases: TGTGCCAGCAGCTTACAGGGGGCTAATTCACCCCTCCACTTT. Protein product: CASSLQGANSPLHF.

The chain joins TRBV5-6 to TRBJ1-5; D unclear. Germline V CDR1 and CDR2: SGHDT, YYEEEE. V lost 2 bases and J lost 5, with 17 bases in between. The CDR3 totals 16 residues. The DNA of the CDR3 is TGTGCCAGCAGCTTTTGGATTTCGGGGATTGATCAGCCCCAGCATTTT. It yields the protein CASSFWISGIDQPQHF.

The chain couples TRBV12-2 to TRBJ2-7; TRBD2 is taken as the D call from the table, unchecked against the DNA. TRBV12-2 constitutes a pseudogene. The CDR3 loop spans 15 amino acids. CDR3 DNA: TGTGCCAGCAGCGCCTCGGGAGTAGCCGGGCAAGAGCAGTACGTC. Its protein product is CASSASGVAGQEQYV.

V is TRBV6-1 and J is TRBJ2-3; a weak D match, TRBD2 (7 bases). The CDR3 is 17 amino acids. Per germline, CDR1 MNHNS and CDR2 SASEGT. V was pared by 4 bases and J by 1 base, with 18 bases between. For the CDR3, the DNA is TGTGCCAGCAGTGCCCCTGGGGGGGCCGGGGGCACAGATACGCAGTATTTT. It codes for CASSAPGGAGGTDTQYF.

CDR3 amino acids: CASSPHSGRTYEQYF. The CDR3 bases are TGTGCCAGCAGCCCCCATAGCGGGCGGACCTACGAGCAGTACTTC. The chain couples TRBV14 to TRBJ2-7; 7 positions agree with TRBD2. The CDR3 loop spans 15 amino acids. In germline, CDR1 is SGHDN, CDR2 FVKESK. V lost 4 bases, J lost 2 bases, and 8 bases stayed unmatched.

The genes are TRBV29-1 and TRBJ2-1; D is perhaps TRBD1 (6 bases). Germline lookup yields CDR1 SQVTM and CDR2 ANQGSEA. Between the trimmed V and J ends, which lost 8 bases and 7 bases, there was a span of 12 bases. This CDR3 is built from 11 residues. The CDR3 DNA follows: TGCAGCTTGGGGGCTAATAATGAGCAGTTCTTC. Its translation: CSLGANNEQFF.

The V call is TRBV5-1, the J call TRBJ2-1; 7 bases match TRBD2. V dropped 1 base and J dropped 4; count of bases not matched to a gene: 2. The CDR3 has 14 residues. Germline CDR1 and CDR2: SGHRS and YFSETQ. In nucleotides, the CDR3 is TGCGCCAGCAGCTTGAGCGGGGTGTACAATGAGCAGTTCTTC. Residues: CASSLSGVYNEQFF.

The chain is built from TRBV6-5 and TRBJ1-1, with D possibly being TRBD1 (6 bases). CDR3 size: 14 residues. Per germline, CDR1 MNHEY and CDR2 SVGAGI. V lost 6 bases, J lost 4 bases, and 15 bases lay in between. The CDR3 DNA reads TGTGCCAGCAGCCCATTTACAGGGTTCACTGAAGCTTTCTTT. Translating gives CASSPFTGFTEAFF.

The chain employs TRBV2 and TRBJ1-1; 9 bases agree with TRBD1. Germline CDR1 is SNHLY and CDR2 is FYNNEI. The ends lost 2 bases at V and 2 bases at J; junction bases unmatched: 9. This CDR3 spans 17 amino acids. The CDR3 DNA is TGTGCCAGCAGTGAACGGGGGACAGGGAGACGAAACACTGAAGCTTTCTTT. Translated: CASSERGTGRRNTEAFF.

The chain carries TRBV4-3 and TRBJ2-1; no clear D. CDR1 and CDR2 from the germline V gene are LGHNA and YSLEER. The CDR3 is 13 residues long. V was cut by 6 bases and J by 6 bases, with 12 bases left in between. The CDR3, as DNA: TGCGCCAGCAGTCGGCAGCTGATCAATGAGCAGTTCTTC. Protein sequence: CASSRQLINEQFF.

The table lists this clone with a few counts. The chain recombines TRBV5-4 with TRBJ1-1; D is uncertain. Trimming left V 4 bases short and J 6 bases short, with 16 bases between. This CDR3 is 14 amino acids long. Germline V gene data show CDR1 as SGHNT and CDR2 as YYREEE (reference sequence). Written as DNA, the CDR3 is TGTGCCAGCAGCCACTTACTCGGGCAGGCTGAAGCTTTCTTT. It specifies CASSHLLGQAEAFF.

Only a few counts were recorded for this clone. This rearrangement joins TRBV6-5 to TRBJ2-7; 7 bases map to TRBD1. With 5 bases clipped from V and 12 bases from J, the junction kept 13 bases outside the gene matches. The CDR3 loop spans 13 amino acids. Germline V gives CDR1 MNHEY, CDR2 SVGAGI. The CDR3 is CASSPSPGTVWYF. CDR3 nucleotides: TGTGCCAGCAGTCCATCACCCGGGACAGTCTGGTACTTC.

On this clone itself: A read error may explain this, as a much larger clone is one base away. The rearrangement uses TRBV4-2 and TRBJ1-1; 9 nucleotides agree with TRBD1. The CDR3 is made up of 14 amino acids. V gave up 6 bases and J gave up 1 base; unmatched junction bases: 3. Germline V gives CDR1 LGHNA, CDR2 YNFKEQ. This chain's CDR3 is CASRRDRANTEAFF. CDR3 coding DNA: TGTGCCAGCAGACGGGACAGGGCGAACACTGAAGCTTTCTTT.

This clone was observed at least ten times. The chain uses TRBV10-3 and TRBJ2-3; no clear D gene. Germline CDR1 reads ENHRY; CDR2 reads SYGVKD. The CDR3 is made up of 15 amino acids. V lost 9 bases and J 3 bases, leaving 19 bases between the germline ends. CDR3 coding DNA: TGTGCCATTCCATCCTCTCCCGGACGGACAGATACGCAGTATTTT. Amino acids: CAIPSSPGRTDTQYF.

This chain uses TRBV2 with TRBJ1-2; D is possibly TRBD1 (5 bases). This CDR3 is 12 amino acids long. In germline, CDR1 is SNHLY, CDR2 FYNNEI. Trimming took 8 bases from V and 4 from J, leaving 11 bases between them. The DNA of the CDR3 is TGTGCCAGCGAAGGGGAGCCCTATGGCTACACCTTC. Translated: CASEGEPYGYTF. The full variable domain, completed using reference TRBV2 and TRBJ1-2, is EPEVTQTPSHQVTQMGQEVILRCVPISNHLYFYWYRQILGQKVEFLVSFYNNEISEKSEIFDDQFSVERPDGSNFTLKIRSTKLEDSAMYFCASEGEPYGYTFGSGTRLTVV.

This clone was picked up a small number of times. The chain joins TRBV5-6 to TRBJ2-2, with 8 bases that match TRBD1. V was clipped by 2 bases and J by 0 bases; unmatched bases: 3. This CDR3 has 16 residues. CDR1 SGHDT and CDR2 YYEEEE come from the germline V gene. The CDR3 DNA sequence: TGTGCCAGCAGCTTCGGGACAGGATCGAACACCGGGGAGCTGTTTTTT. This translates into CASSFGTGSNTGELFF.

The chain recombines TRBV5-4 with TRBJ2-1; a weak D match, TRBD2 (6 bases). This CDR3 has 15 residues. Germline V lookup: CDR1 SGHNT, CDR2 YYREEE (reference sequence). The V and J ends lost 1 base and 5 bases respectively, with 13 bases between them. The CDR3 loop is CASSLMGGKDNEQFF. The CDR3, as DNA: TGTGCCAGCAGCTTGATGGGGGGAAAAGACAATGAGCAGTTCTTC.

The chain is built from TRBV7-9 and TRBJ2-3; D gene ambiguous. The CDR3 spans 14 residues. The V and J ends lost 3 bases and 4 bases respectively, with 11 bases between them. CDR1 is SEHNR and CDR2 is FQNEAQ in the germline V gene (reference sequence). The CDR3 here is CASSLGHPPDTQYF. The CDR3 bases are TGTGCCAGCAGCTTGGGCCATCCCCCAGATACGCAGTATTTT.